This passage covers 16 T cell receptor beta chains from one sample sequenced in a study of cytotoxic CD8 clonotypes in ibrutinib-treated CLL. Clones were sequenced by immunoSEQ multiplex PCR, and TCRdb holds only the in-frame ones, with some missing. The table includes fewer than 150,000 clones, around 80% detected once. The sample here was PBMCs, taken after 24 months of ibrutinib treatment. All receptors come from a human donor with chronic lymphocytic leukemia.

The chain couples TRBV19 to TRBJ2-5; D is possibly TRBD1 (6 bases). Between the trimmed V and J ends, which lost 3 bases and 5 bases, there was a span of 10 bases. From germline, CDR1 is LNHDA and CDR2 SQIVND (reference sequence). The CDR3 contains 13 residues. In nucleotides, the CDR3 is TGTGCCAGTAGTATTCAGGGGACGGAGACCCAGTACTTC. It translates to CASSIQGTETQYF.

The chain uses TRBV27 and TRBJ1-1; weak D call: TRBD1 (5 bases). Germline assignment: CDR1 MNHEY and CDR2 SMNVEV (reference sequence). This CDR3 is built from 14 residues. Trimming stripped 1 base from V and 5 bases from J, with 11 bases between. The CDR3 DNA reads as TGTGCCAGCAGTTTATTTGGGGCGCGGACTGAAGCTTTCTTT. The encoded protein is CASSLFGARTEAFF.

The V gene is TRBV23-1, the J gene TRBJ2-5; TRBD1 agrees at 8 bases. TRBV23-1 is an ORF, and what it does is uncertain. The CDR3 length is 24 residues. The ends lost 0 bases at V and 2 bases at J; junction bases unmatched: 29. In nucleotides, the CDR3 is TGCGCCAGCAGTCAATCCCTACCCCTATTGACAGGGGTAAGTTGGTTCTCCTTACAAGAGACCCAGTACTTC. Protein product: CASSQSLPLLTGVSWFSLQETQYF.

In its sample, this clone was seen a few times. In nucleotides, the CDR3 is TGTGCCTGGATAGGAAGAGCGGCAATTGGCGAGCAGTACTTC. Translated, it gives CAWIGRAAIGEQYF. The rearrangement joins TRBV30 to TRBJ2-7; possible D gene TRBD2, 5 bases. V was pared by 4 bases and J by 6 bases, with 19 bases between. The germline gives CDR1 GTSNPN, CDR2 SVGIG (reference sequence). CDR3 size: 14 residues.

The genes are TRBV14 and TRBJ2-5, with D tentatively TRBD1 (5 bases). The CDR3 length is 13 residues. The germline V gene encodes CDR1 SGHDN and CDR2 FVKESK. V was clipped by 8 bases and J by 5 bases, with 15 bases between them. The DNA for the CDR3 is TGTGCCAGCTCGACAGCTTCATGGGAGACCCAGTACTTC. It yields the protein CASSTASWETQYF.

The chain joins TRBV5-1 to TRBJ1-5; TRBD1 is a possible D gene (6 bases). V lost 0 bases to trimming and J lost 4 bases, with 11 bases between them. The length of the CDR3 is 15 residues. The germline V gene encodes CDR1 SGHRS and CDR2 YFSETQ. The CDR3, as DNA: TGCGCCAGCAGCTTGGGGGGGCAGCCAAATCAGCCCCAGCATTTT. Its protein product is CASSLGGQPNQPQHF.

The chain carries TRBV5-1 and TRBJ1-3, with 9 bases identical to TRBD1. V dropped 4 bases and J dropped 7; count of bases not matched to a gene: 6. This CDR3 spans 14 amino acids. Germline-derived CDR1 and CDR2 are SGHRS and YFSETQ. The CDR3 protein is CASSAGTGSNTIYF. CDR3 coding DNA: TGCGCCAGCAGCGCCGGGACAGGGTCGAACACCATATATTTT.

This chain connects TRBV10-3 to TRBJ2-5; D may match TRBD1 or TRBD2 (7 bases each). Per the germline V gene, CDR1 is ENHRY and CDR2 is SYGVKD. V was shortened by 3 bases and J by 1 base, with 15 bases between the two germline ends. This CDR3 is 16 amino acids long. The CDR3 loop reads CAISDLRGGTQETQYF. As DNA, the CDR3 is TGTGCCATCAGTGACCTCAGGGGGGGAACCCAAGAGACCCAGTACTTC.

The rearrangement uses TRBV28 and TRBJ1-4, with D unclear. Germline loops: CDR1 MDHEN, CDR2 SYDVKM. The CDR3 consists of 14 residues. V lost 6 bases and J lost 3, with 11 bases in between. The DNA for the CDR3 is TGTGCCAGCAGCCCAGGTTCGGCTAATGAAAAACTGTTTTTT. Translation: CASSPGSANEKLFF. The variable domain in full, completed from reference TRBV28 and TRBJ1-4, reads DVKVTQSSRYLVKRTGEKVFLECVQDMDHENMFWYRQDPGLGLRLIYFSYDVKMKEKGDIPEGYSVSREKKERFSLILESASTNQTSMYLCASSPGSANEKLFFGSGTQLSVL.

The V call is TRBV27, the J call TRBJ2-7; TRBD1 agrees at 11 bases. The CDR3 has 15 amino acids. Unmatched junction bases numbered 3, after V lost 3 bases and J lost 2 bases. Germline V gene data show CDR1 as MNHEY and CDR2 as SMNVEV (reference sequence). CDR3 nucleotide sequence: TGTGCCAGCAGTTTCGGGACAGGGGGAACCTACGAGCAGTACTTC. Protein product: CASSFGTGGTYEQYF.

This clone has just a few counts. This chain joins TRBV11-3 and TRBJ2-1, with 14 bases lining up with TRBD2. The germline gives CDR1 SGHNT, CDR2 YENEEA. The V gene end was trimmed by 4 bases and the J gene end by 6 bases; junction bases not matched to a gene: 2. The CDR3 has 15 amino acids. CDR3 sequence (DNA): TGTGCCAGCAGCTCGACTAGCGGGGGGGCCAATGAGCAGTTCTTC. It specifies CASSSTSGGANEQFF.

On this clone: The sample carries other DNA sequences with the same CDR3. V and J are TRBV29-1 and TRBJ2-7, with 7 bases fitting TRBD2. The junction had 11 bases not matched to a gene; V was cut back by 4 bases and J by 5 bases. The germline gives CDR1 SQVTM, CDR2 ANQGSEA. The CDR3 is made up of 14 amino acids. CDR3: CSVGEGGGPNEQYF. The CDR3 region has the DNA TGCAGCGTTGGGGAGGGTGGGGGTCCCAACGAGCAGTACTTC.

The chain links TRBV9 to TRBJ2-1; 9 bases agree with TRBD1. Trimming at V came to 8 bases and at J to 1 base, leaving 7 bases not matched to a gene. The CDR3 has 15 residues. In germline, CDR1 is SGDLS, CDR2 YYNGEE. CDR3 coding DNA: TGTGCCAGTACCTCGACAGGGGGATCCTACAATGAGCAGTTCTTC. It encodes CASTSTGGSYNEQFF.

The chain employs TRBV30 and TRBJ1-2, with 10 positions matching TRBD1. The CDR3 loop spans 14 amino acids. Trimming cost V 0 bases and J 7 bases; bases outside gene matches: 5. Per the germline V gene, CDR1 is GTSNPN and CDR2 is SVGIG (reference sequence). The CDR3 bases are TGTGCCTGGAGTGTATCGGGACAGGGGAGTGGCTACACCTTC. Its translation: CAWSVSGQGSGYTF.

The J gene is TRBJ2-1, the V gene TRBV28; D remains ambiguous. Germline CDR1 and CDR2: MDHEN and SYDVKM. This CDR3 is 14 amino acids long. Trimming stripped 6 bases from V and 2 bases from J, with 11 bases between. As DNA, the CDR3 is TGTGCCAGCAGGGACCGGGCCCCCTACAATGAGCAGTTCTTC. Translating gives CASRDRAPYNEQFF.

The chain joins TRBV7-8 to TRBJ2-5, with D unclear. Trimming took off 0 bases at V and 1 base at J, with 12 bases between the two ends. The germline V gene has CDR1 SGHVS and CDR2 FQNEAQ. The CDR3 spans 16 residues. CDR3 protein: CASSLADRASQETQYF. In DNA, the CDR3 is TGTGCCAGCAGCTTAGCCGATCGAGCATCCCAAGAGACCCAGTACTTC.